A single sample gave rise to the 16 T cell receptor beta chains below, sequenced in a study of a mutant IDH1 vaccine in newly diagnosed glioma. Measured with immunoSEQ multiplex PCR; TCRdb has only the in-frame clones, and not every one. The table includes some 48,000 clones, about 82% detected once. The time point here: week 35, safety follow-up. The content of each vaccine dose was 300 ug of mutant IDH1 20-mer peptide, and topical imiquimod accompanied it. For these receptors, no antigen is known. Sequenced material: PBMCs, taken from a glioma patient whose treatment included an IDH1 peptide vaccine. These receptors all come from a man between 35 and 55 years old with glioma.

In its sample, this clone ranks as medium-sized. The chain is built from TRBV11-2 and TRBJ1-1; unclear D gene. V was cut by 5 bases and J by 4 bases, with 8 bases left in between. The length of the CDR3 is 12 residues. Germline assignment: CDR1 SGHAT and CDR2 FQNNGV. CDR3 DNA sequence: TGTGCCAGCAGCCCCACGTCCACTGAAGCTTTCTTT. The encoded protein is CASSPTSTEAFF.

V and J are TRBV14 and TRBJ1-2, with D tentatively TRBD1 (5 bases). V gave up 0 bases and J gave up 7 bases, with 6 bases separating them. The germline V gene encodes CDR1 SGHDN and CDR2 FVKESK. The CDR3 loop spans 12 amino acids. For the CDR3, the DNA is TGTGCCAGCAGCCAAGACAGGGTTGGCTACACCTTC. As protein: CASSQDRVGYTF.

The CDR3 loop reads CASPWTGYSNQPQHF. CDR3 DNA: TGTGCCTCCCCTTGGACAGGGTATAGCAATCAGCCCCAGCATTTT. This rearrangement joins TRBV30 to TRBJ1-5; 8 nucleotides match TRBD1. Germline values: CDR1 GTSNPN, CDR2 SVGIG (reference sequence). The junction had 8 bases not matched to a gene; V was cut back by 7 bases and J by 0 bases. The CDR3 is 15 residues long.

The V gene is TRBV6-1, the J gene TRBJ2-7, with D possibly being TRBD2 (5 bases). Germline loops: CDR1 MNHNS, CDR2 SASEGT. The CDR3 consists of 15 residues. V dropped 1 base and J dropped 2 bases, with 12 bases sitting between them. CDR3 bases: TGTGCCAGCAGTGAAGAGGCGGGTAACCCCTACGAGCAGTACGTC. Encoded protein: CASSEEAGNPYEQYV.

The CDR3 DNA sequence: TGTGCCAGCAGTTTCGGGACAAGTTATGAAAAACTGTTTTTT. Protein sequence: CASSFGTSYEKLFF. The J gene is TRBJ1-4, the V gene TRBV27; tentative D call: TRBD1 (6 bases). Per germline, CDR1 MNHEY and CDR2 SMNVEV (reference sequence). V was cut by 3 bases and J by 6 bases, with 11 bases left in between. The CDR3 consists of 14 residues.

This clone was seen a single time. Other DNA variants within this sample encode the same CDR3. This sequence joins TRBV5-6 and TRBJ1-1; TRBD1 aligns across 7 bases. After removal of 2 bases from V and 5 bases from J, the junction contained 18 bases not matched to a gene. Germline CDR1 SGHDT, CDR2 YYEEEE. This CDR3 is 18 amino acids long. The CDR3, as DNA: TGTGCCAGCAGCTTACCCCGAGATCCAACAGGGGTGGAGACTGAAGCTTTCTTT. It translates to CASSLPRDPTGVETEAFF.

This sequence joins TRBV30 and TRBJ1-5; no firm D call. The CDR3 has 13 residues. The V gene's germline CDR1 is GTSNPN and CDR2 SVGIG (reference sequence). V was pared by 5 bases and J by 2 bases, with 10 bases between. In DNA, the CDR3 is TGTGCCTGGGGGCCGGTGGGCAATCAGCCCCAGCATTTT. This sequence encodes CAWGPVGNQPQHF.

V and J are TRBV19 and TRBJ1-1; no clear D. Germline CDR1 LNHDA, CDR2 SQIVND (reference sequence). This CDR3 is built from 14 residues. V lost 5 bases, J lost 1 base, and 11 bases lay in between. The DNA for the CDR3 is TGTGCCAGTAGTGAAAGGAATCCGAACACTGAAGCTTTCTTT. Its translation: CASSERNPNTEAFF.

The gene calls are TRBV7-9 and TRBJ2-1; tentatively, D is TRBD2 (6 bases). The CDR3 is 15 amino acids. Germline V gives CDR1 SEHNR, CDR2 FQNEAQ (reference sequence). V shed 5 bases and J shed 1 base, with 12 bases lying between them. CDR3 DNA sequence: TGTGCCAGCAGCGACCGACTAGAATCCTACAATGAGCAGTTCTTC. This gives the protein CASSDRLESYNEQFF.

The chain is built from TRBV28 and TRBJ1-1; D unresolved. The length of the CDR3 is 14 residues. The ends were cut back, 3 bases at V and 4 bases at J, with 12 bases in the middle. Germline V CDR1 and CDR2: MDHEN, SYDVKM. In DNA, the CDR3 is TGTGCCAGCAGTTTTCCGGTTTGGGGCACTGAAGCTTTCTTT. Translating gives CASSFPVWGTEAFF.

The chain joins TRBV20-1 to TRBJ2-5; D is unresolved. The J call is uncertain, as TRBJ2-7 better fits the DNA end. CDR1 and CDR2 from the germline V gene are DFQATT and SNEGSKA (reference sequence). This CDR3 has 11 residues. The CDR3 spells CSAAGPYEQYF. As DNA, the CDR3 is TGCAGTGCCGCTGGACCCTACGAGCAGTACTTC.

This clone has only one observation. The V call is TRBV10-2, the J call TRBJ2-1, with TRBD1 identical over 9 bases. In germline, CDR1 is WSHSY, CDR2 SAAADI. There are 14 residues in the CDR3. V lost 0 bases and J lost 9; bases outside the gene matches: 3. The CDR3 DNA sequence: TGCGCCAGCAGTGAGTCGGGACAGGGACTTGAGCAGTTCTTC. It yields the protein CASSESGQGLEQFF.

The chain has TRBV5-4 and TRBJ1-1; 11 bases match TRBD1. CDR1 and CDR2 from the germline V gene are SGHNT and YYREEE (reference sequence). The CDR3 contains 16 residues. After removal of 4 bases from V and 1 base from J, the junction contained 6 bases not matched to a gene. The CDR3 is CASSQFGTGGNTEAFF. The CDR3 DNA follows: TGTGCCAGCAGCCAATTCGGGACAGGGGGGAACACTGAAGCTTTCTTT.

This clone was observed a handful of times. The rearrangement uses TRBV11-3 and TRBJ1-5; D ambiguous. Germline values: CDR1 SGHNT, CDR2 YENEEA. The ends were cut back, 0 bases at V and 7 bases at J, with 7 bases in the middle. This CDR3 region has 13 residues. For the CDR3, the DNA is TGTGCCAGCAGCTTAGATCTAAGCCAGCCCCAGCATTTT. Residues: CASSLDLSQPQHF.

The chain employs TRBV4-1 and TRBJ1-2; D uncertain. From germline, CDR1 is MGHRA and CDR2 YSYEKL. This CDR3 comprises 12 residues. V lost 4 bases and J lost 5, with 8 bases in between. The CDR3 reads CASSRPDYGYTF. Here the CDR3 DNA reads TGCGCCAGCAGCCGGCCGGATTATGGCTACACCTTC.

The count of this clone is one. V and J are TRBV7-8 and TRBJ2-5; D ambiguous. The length of the CDR3 is 10 residues. The V end lost 3 bases, the J end lost 5 bases, and 1 base lay between the germline ends. CDR1 and CDR2 (germline): SGHVS, FQNEAQ. The CDR3 region is CASSLETQYF. CDR3 nucleotide sequence: TGTGCCAGCAGCTTGGAGACCCAGTACTTC.